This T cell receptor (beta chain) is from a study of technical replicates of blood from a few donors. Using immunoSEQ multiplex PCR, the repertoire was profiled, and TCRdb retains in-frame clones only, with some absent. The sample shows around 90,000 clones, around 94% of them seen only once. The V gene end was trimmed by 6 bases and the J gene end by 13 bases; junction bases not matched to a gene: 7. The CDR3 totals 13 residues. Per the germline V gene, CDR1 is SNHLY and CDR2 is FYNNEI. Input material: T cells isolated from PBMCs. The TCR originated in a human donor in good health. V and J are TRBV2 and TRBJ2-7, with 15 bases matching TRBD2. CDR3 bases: TGTGCCAGCAGCCCTCGGACTAGCGGGAGGGTTTACTTC. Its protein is CASSPRTSGRVYF.